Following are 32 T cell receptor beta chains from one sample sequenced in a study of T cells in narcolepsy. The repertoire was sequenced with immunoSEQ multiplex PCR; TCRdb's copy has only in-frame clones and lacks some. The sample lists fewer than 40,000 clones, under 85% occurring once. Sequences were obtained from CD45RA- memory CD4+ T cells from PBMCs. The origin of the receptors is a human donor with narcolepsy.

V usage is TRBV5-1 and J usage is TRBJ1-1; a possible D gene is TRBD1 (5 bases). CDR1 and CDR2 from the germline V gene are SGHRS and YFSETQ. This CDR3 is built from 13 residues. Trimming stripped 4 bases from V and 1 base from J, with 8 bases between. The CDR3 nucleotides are TGCGCCAGCAGCCCCGGGACGAACACTGAAGCTTTCTTT. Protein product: CASSPGTNTEAFF.

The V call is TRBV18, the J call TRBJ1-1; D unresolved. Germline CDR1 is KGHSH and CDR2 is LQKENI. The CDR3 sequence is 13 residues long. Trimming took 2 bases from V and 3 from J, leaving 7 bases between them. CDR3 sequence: CASSPRQDTEAFF. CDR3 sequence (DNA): TGTGCCAGCTCACCAAGGCAGGACACTGAAGCTTTCTTT.

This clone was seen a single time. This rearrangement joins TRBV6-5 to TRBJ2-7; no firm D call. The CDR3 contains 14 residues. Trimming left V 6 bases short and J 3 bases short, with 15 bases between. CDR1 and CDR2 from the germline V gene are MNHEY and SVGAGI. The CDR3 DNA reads TGTGCCAGCAGGCCCGGCGGCGGTGTCTACGAGCAGTACTTC. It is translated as CASRPGGGVYEQYF.

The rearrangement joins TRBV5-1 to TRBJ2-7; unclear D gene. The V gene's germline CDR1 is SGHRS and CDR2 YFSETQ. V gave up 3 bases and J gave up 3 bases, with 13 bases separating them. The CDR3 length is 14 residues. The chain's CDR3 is CASSSRGRDYEQYF. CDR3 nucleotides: TGCGCCAGCAGCTCCCGAGGAAGGGACTACGAGCAGTACTTC.

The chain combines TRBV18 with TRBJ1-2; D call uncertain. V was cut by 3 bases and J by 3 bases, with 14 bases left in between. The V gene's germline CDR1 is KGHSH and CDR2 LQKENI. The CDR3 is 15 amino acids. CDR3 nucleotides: TGTGCCAGCTCACCGGCAAACATGGATTACTATGGCTACACCTTC. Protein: CASSPANMDYYGYTF.

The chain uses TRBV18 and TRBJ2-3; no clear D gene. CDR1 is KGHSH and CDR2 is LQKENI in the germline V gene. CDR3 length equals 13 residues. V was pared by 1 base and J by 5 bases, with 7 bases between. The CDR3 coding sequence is TGTGCCAGCTCACCACTGGAACGAGATACGCAGTATTTT. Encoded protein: CASSPLERDTQYF.

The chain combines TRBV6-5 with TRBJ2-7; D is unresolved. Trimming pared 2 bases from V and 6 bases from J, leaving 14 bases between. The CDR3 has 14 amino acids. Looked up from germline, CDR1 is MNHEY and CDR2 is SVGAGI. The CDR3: CASSYSTASPEQYV. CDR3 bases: TGTGCCAGCAGTTACAGCACGGCCTCCCCCGAGCAGTACGTC.

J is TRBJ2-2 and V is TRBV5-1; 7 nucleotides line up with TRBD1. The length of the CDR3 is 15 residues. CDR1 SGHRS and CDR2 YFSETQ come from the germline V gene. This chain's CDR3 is CDRNLTGWDTGELFF. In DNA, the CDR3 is TGCGACCGAAATCTGACAGGGTGGGACACCGGGGAGCTGTTTTTT.

The CDR3 sequence is CASSFQGGQPQHF. Written as DNA, the CDR3 is TGTGCCAGCAGTTTTCAGGGTGGTCAGCCCCAGCATTTT. This sequence joins TRBV27 and TRBJ1-5; maybe TRBD1 (5 bases). The V end was cut by 3 bases, the J end by 6 bases, with 9 bases between. CDR1 and CDR2 (germline): MNHEY, SMNVEV (reference sequence). The CDR3 is 13 amino acids.

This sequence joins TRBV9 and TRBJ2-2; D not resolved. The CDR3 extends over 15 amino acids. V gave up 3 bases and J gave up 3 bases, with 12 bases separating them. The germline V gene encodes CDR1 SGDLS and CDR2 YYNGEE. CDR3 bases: TGTGCCAGCAGCGCCCGTATGGTGGACACCGGGGAGCTGTTTTTT. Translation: CASSARMVDTGELFF.

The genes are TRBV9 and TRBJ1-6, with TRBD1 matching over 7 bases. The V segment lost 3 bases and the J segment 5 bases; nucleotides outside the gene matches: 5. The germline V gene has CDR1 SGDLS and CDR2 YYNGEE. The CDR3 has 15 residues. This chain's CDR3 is CASSEMTGNNSPLHF. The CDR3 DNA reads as TGTGCCAGCAGCGAAATGACAGGGAATAATTCACCCCTCCACTTT.

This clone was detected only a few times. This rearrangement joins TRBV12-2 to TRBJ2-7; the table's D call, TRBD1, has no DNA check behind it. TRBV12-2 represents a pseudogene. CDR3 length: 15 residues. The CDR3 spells CASRIFPAQGYEQYF. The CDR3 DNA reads TGTGCAAGTCGCATCTTCCCCGCTCAGGGCTACGAGCAGTACTTC.

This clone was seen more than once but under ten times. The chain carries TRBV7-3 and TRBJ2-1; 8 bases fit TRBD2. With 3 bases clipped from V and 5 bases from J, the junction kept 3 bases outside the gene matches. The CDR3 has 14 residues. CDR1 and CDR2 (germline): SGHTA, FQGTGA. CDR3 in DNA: TGTGCCAGCAGCTTGCCGGGGGGGCACAATGAGCAGTTCTTC. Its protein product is CASSLPGGHNEQFF.

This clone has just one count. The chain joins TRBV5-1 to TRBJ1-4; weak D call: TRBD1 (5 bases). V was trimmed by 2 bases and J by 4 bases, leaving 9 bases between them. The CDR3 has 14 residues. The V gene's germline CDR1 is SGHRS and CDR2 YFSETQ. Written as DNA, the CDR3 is TGCGCCAGCAGCTTTACAGGTTTTAATGAAAAACTGTTTTTT. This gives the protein CASSFTGFNEKLFF.

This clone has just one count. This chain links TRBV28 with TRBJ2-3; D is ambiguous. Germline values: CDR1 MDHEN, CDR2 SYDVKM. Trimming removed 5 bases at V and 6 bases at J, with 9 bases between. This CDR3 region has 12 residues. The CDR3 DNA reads TGTGCCAGCAGTCCCGTCGAGGATACGCAGTATTTT. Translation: CASSPVEDTQYF. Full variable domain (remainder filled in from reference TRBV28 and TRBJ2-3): DVKVTQSSRYLVKRTGEKVFLECVQDMDHENMFWYRQDPGLGLRLIYFSYDVKMKEKGDIPEGYSVSREKKERFSLILESASTNQTSMYLCASSPVEDTQYFGPGTRLTVL.

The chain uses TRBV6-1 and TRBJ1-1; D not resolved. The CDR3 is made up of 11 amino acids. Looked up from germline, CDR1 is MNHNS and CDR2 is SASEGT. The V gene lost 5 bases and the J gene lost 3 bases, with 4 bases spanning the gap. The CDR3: CASSYDTEAFF. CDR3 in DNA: TGTGCCAGCAGTTATGACACTGAAGCTTTCTTT.

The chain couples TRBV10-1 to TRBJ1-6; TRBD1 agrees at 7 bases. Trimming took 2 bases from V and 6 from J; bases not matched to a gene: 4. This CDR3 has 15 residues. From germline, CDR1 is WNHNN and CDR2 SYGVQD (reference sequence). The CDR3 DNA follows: TGCGCCAGCAGTGAGGGCAGGGGGGGTAATTCACCCCTCCACTTT. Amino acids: CASSEGRGGNSPLHF.

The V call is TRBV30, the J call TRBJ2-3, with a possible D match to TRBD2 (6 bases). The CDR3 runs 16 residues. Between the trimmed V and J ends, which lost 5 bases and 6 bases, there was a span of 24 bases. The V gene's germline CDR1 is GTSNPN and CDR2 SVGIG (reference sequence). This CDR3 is CAWARERGPVSDTQYF. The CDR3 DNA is TGTGCCTGGGCCCGGGAGCGCGGTCCCGTCAGTGATACGCAGTATTTT.

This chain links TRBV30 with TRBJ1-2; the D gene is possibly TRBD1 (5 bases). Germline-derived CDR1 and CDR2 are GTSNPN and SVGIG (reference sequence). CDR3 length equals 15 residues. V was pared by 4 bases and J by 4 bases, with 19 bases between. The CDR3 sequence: CAWTLGQGRIYGYTF. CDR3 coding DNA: TGTGCCTGGACCCTGGGGCAGGGTAGAATCTATGGCTACACCTTC. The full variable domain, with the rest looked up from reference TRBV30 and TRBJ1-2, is SQTIHQWPATLVQPVGSPLSLECTVEGTSNPNLYWYRQAAGRGLQLLFYSVGIGQISSEVPQNLSASRPQDRQFILSSKKLLLSDSGFYLCAWTLGQGRIYGYTFGSGTRLTVV.

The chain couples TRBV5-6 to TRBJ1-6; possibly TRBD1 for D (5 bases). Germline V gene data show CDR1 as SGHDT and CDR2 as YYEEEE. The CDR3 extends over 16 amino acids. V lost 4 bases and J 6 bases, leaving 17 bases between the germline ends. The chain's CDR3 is CASSPVWGSRNSPLHF. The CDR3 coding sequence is TGTGCCAGCAGCCCGGTGTGGGGCAGTCGTAATTCACCCCTCCACTTT.

The CDR3 reads CATSPLEASGYTF. The CDR3 DNA follows: TGTGCCACTTCCCCCTTGGAAGCGTCTGGCTACACCTTC. The V gene is TRBV28, the J gene TRBJ1-2; D remains ambiguous. The CDR3 sequence is 13 residues long. V gave up 10 bases and J gave up 7 bases, with 19 bases separating them. CDR1 MDHEN and CDR2 SYDVKM come from the germline V gene.

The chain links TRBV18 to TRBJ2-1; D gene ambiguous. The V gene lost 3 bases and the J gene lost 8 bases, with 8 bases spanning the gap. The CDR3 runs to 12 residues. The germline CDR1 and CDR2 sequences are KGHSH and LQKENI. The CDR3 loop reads CASSPSRDEQFF. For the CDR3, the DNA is TGTGCCAGCTCACCCTCACGGGATGAGCAGTTCTTC.

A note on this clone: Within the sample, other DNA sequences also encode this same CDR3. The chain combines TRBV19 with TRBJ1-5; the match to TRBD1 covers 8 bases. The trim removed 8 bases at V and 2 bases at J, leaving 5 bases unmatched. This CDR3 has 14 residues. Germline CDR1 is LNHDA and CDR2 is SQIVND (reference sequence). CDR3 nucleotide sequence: TGTGCCAGTTCAGACAGGGGCGGCAATCAGCCCCAGCATTTT. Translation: CASSDRGGNQPQHF. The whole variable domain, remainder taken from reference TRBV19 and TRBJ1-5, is DGGITQSPKYLFRKEGQNVTLSCEQNLNHDAMYWYRQDPGQGLRLIYYSQIVNDFQKGDIAEGYSVSREKKESFPLTVTSAQKNPTAFYLCASSDRGGNQPQHFGDGTRLSIL.

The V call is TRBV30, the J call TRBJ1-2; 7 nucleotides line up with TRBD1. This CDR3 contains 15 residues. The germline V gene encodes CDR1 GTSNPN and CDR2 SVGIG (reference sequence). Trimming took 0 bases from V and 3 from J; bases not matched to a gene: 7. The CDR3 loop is CAWSVHKGADYGYTF. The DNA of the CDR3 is TGTGCCTGGAGTGTACATAAGGGGGCGGACTATGGCTACACCTTC. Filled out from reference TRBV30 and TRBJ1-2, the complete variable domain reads SQTIHQWPATLVQPVGSPLSLECTVEGTSNPNLYWYRQAAGRGLQLLFYSVGIGQISSEVPQNLSASRPQDRQFILSSKKLLLSDSGFYLCAWSVHKGADYGYTFGSGTRLTVV.

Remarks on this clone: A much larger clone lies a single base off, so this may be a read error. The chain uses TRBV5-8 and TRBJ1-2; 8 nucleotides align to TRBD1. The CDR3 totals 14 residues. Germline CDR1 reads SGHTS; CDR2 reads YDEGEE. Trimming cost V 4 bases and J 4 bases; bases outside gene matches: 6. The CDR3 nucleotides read TGTGCCAGCAGCCACGGACAGGGTGGCTATGGCTACACCTTC. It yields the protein CASSHGQGGYGYTF.

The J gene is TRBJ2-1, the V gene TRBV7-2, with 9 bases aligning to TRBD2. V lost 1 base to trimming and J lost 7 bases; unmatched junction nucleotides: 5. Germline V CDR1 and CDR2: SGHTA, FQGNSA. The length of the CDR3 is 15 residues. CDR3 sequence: CASSLDASGVNEQFF. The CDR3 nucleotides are TGTGCCAGCAGCTTAGACGCTAGCGGGGTGAATGAGCAGTTCTTC.

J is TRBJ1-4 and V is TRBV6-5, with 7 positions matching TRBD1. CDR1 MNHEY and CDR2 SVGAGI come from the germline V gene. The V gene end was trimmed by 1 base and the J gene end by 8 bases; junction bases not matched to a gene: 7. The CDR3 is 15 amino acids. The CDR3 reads CASSYWTGNREKLFF. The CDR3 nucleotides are TGTGCCAGCAGTTACTGGACAGGCAATCGGGAAAAACTGTTTTTT.

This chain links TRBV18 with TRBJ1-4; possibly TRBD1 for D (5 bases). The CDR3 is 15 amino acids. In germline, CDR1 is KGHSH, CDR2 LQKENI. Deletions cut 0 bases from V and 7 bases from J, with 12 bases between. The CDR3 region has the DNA TGTGCCAGCTCACCACCCCAGGGTTACAGTGAAAAACTGTTTTTT. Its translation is CASSPPQGYSEKLFF.

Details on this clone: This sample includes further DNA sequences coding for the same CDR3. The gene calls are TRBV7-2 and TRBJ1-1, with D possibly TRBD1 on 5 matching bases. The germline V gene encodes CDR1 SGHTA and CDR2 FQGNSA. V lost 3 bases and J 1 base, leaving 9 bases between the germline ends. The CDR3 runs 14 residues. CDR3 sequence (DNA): TGTGCCAGCAGCTTTAGGGGCACGAACACTGAAGCTTTCTTT. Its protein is CASSFRGTNTEAFF.

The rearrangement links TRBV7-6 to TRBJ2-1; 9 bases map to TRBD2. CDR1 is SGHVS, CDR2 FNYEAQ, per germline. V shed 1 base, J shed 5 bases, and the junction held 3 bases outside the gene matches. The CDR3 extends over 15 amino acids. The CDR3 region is CASSLGLAGHNEQFF. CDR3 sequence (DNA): TGTGCCAGCAGCTTAGGCCTAGCGGGGCACAATGAGCAGTTCTTC.

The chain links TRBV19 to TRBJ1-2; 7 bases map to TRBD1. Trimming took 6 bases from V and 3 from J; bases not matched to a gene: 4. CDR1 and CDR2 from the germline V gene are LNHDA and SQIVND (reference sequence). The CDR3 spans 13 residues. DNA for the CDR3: TGTGCCAGTAGACGTACAGGGGACTATGGCTACACCTTC. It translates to CASRRTGDYGYTF.

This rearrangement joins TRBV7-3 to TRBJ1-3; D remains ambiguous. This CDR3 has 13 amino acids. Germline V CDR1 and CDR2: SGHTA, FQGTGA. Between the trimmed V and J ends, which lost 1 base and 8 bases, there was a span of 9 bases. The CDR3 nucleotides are TGTGCCAGCAGCTTAAATAGCGGCGACACCATATATTTT. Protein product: CASSLNSGDTIYF.